This is a list of T cell receptor beta chains from one sample in a study of response to subunit inactivated influenza vaccine. TCRdb re-called the RT-PCR reads with MiXCR, one entry per CDR3 protein. The data contain fewer than 550,000 distinct CDR3 sequences, approximately 24% of them seen just once; the ten biggest clones take up over 1.5%. Here the sequenced sample was CD4+ T cells sorted from PBMCs, taken 4 to 6 days after vaccination. The receptors were gathered from a man aged 45-60 years who received an inactivated influenza vaccine. Each CDR3 is given with its conserved first and last residue. Fields, in order: clone size, D gene, V gene, J gene, CDR3 DNA, CDR3 protein. A D gene is named only where the DNA matches it firmly. Clone size is shown for a subset of rows, as once, few, many or a class of expanded clone.

abundance: NA
d_gene: TRBD1
v_gene: TRBV20-1
j_gene: TRBJ2-2
CDR3nt: TGCAGTGCTAGAGATCGGGCAGGGGGTAACACCGGGGAGCTGTTTTTT
CDR3aa: CSARDRAGGNTGELFF

abundance: few
d_gene: NA
v_gene: TRBV6-1
j_gene: TRBJ1-4
CDR3nt: TGTGCCAGCAGTCGCACAGCAAGGGAAAAACTGTTTTTT
CDR3aa: CASSRTAREKLFF

abundance: NA
d_gene: NA
v_gene: TRBV6-2/TRBV6-3
j_gene: TRBJ2-3
CDR3nt: TGTGCCAGCAGCAGACGTAATGCAGATACGCAGTATTTT
CDR3aa: CASSRRNADTQYF

abundance: NA
d_gene: NA
v_gene: TRBV15
j_gene: TRBJ2-7
CDR3nt: TGTGCCACCAGCTCCCGGAGGGAAGGAGAGCAGTACTTC
CDR3aa: CATSSRREGEQYF

abundance: few
d_gene: TRBD1
v_gene: TRBV7-2
j_gene: TRBJ1-4
CDR3nt: TGTGCCAGCAGCTCGACAGGGGGCGGTGAAAAACTGTTTTTT
CDR3aa: CASSSTGGGEKLFF

abundance: few
d_gene: TRBD1
v_gene: TRBV12-3/TRBV12-4
j_gene: TRBJ1-2
CDR3nt: TGTGCCAGCAGTTTGCCAGGGGGACTCGGTGGCTACACCTTC
CDR3aa: CASSLPGGLGGYTF

abundance: few
d_gene: NA
v_gene: TRBV7-9
j_gene: TRBJ2-7
CDR3nt: TGTGCCAGCAGCCAGGACCAAGGGCAGTACTTC
CDR3aa: CASSQDQGQYF

abundance: few
d_gene: NA
v_gene: TRBV15
j_gene: TRBJ2-2
CDR3nt: TGTGCCACCAGCTGGGCAGAGAAGAACACCGGGGAGCTGTTTTTT
CDR3aa: CATSWAEKNTGELFF

abundance: NA
d_gene: TRBD1
v_gene: TRBV29-1
j_gene: TRBJ2-5
CDR3nt: TGCAGCGGTAAGCCCGGGACAGTTTGGAGTGAGACCCAGTACTTC
CDR3aa: CSGKPGTVWSETQYF

abundance: few
d_gene: TRBD2
v_gene: TRBV2
j_gene: TRBJ2-3
CDR3nt: TGTGCCGGTAGCGGGGTCACAGATACGCAGTATTTT
CDR3aa: CAGSGVTDTQYF

abundance: NA
d_gene: NA
v_gene: TRBV2
j_gene: TRBJ2-3
CDR3nt: TGTGCCAGCAGTGTAGGGGTCGTCCTTGATACGCAGTATTTT
CDR3aa: CASSVGVVLDTQYF

abundance: NA
d_gene: TRBD1
v_gene: TRBV9
j_gene: TRBJ1-1
CDR3nt: TGTGCCAGCAGAGAGGGACAGGGAACCACTGAAGCTTTCTTT
CDR3aa: CASREGQGTTEAFF

abundance: NA
d_gene: NA
v_gene: TRBV29-1
j_gene: TRBJ2-3
CDR3nt: TGCAGCGTTGAAGACTTTGGGGGGCCTAGCACAGATACGCAGTATTTT
CDR3aa: CSVEDFGGPSTDTQYF

abundance: NA
d_gene: NA
v_gene: TRBV12-3/TRBV12-4
j_gene: TRBJ2-5
CDR3nt: TGTGCCAGCAGTTTTTCCGACCGACGAGAGACCCAGTACTTC
CDR3aa: CASSFSDRRETQYF

abundance: NA
d_gene: TRBD1
v_gene: TRBV20-1
j_gene: TRBJ2-4
CDR3nt: TGCAGTGCTGGGATAGGGACAGGGAACATTCAGTACTTC
CDR3aa: CSAGIGTGNIQYF

abundance: few
d_gene: TRBD2
v_gene: TRBV11-1
j_gene: TRBJ2-7
CDR3nt: TGTGCTAGTACGGGACTAGGGACCTACGAGCAGTACTTC
CDR3aa: CASTGLGTYEQYF

abundance: NA
d_gene: NA
v_gene: TRBV20-1
j_gene: TRBJ2-5
CDR3nt: TGCAGTGCCACCTCCCCTCGGGACAACCAAGAGACCCAGTACTTC
CDR3aa: CSATSPRDNQETQYF

abundance: NA
d_gene: NA
v_gene: TRBV7-9
j_gene: TRBJ2-3
CDR3nt: TGTGCCAGCAGCCCCCGCAAACAGGTTACGCAGTATTTT
CDR3aa: CASSPRKQVTQYF

abundance: few
d_gene: NA
v_gene: TRBV6-2/TRBV6-3
j_gene: TRBJ2-2
CDR3nt: TGTGCCAGCAGTTATGGTGTAAGCGGCTTGAACACCGGGGAGCTGTTTTTT
CDR3aa: CASSYGVSGLNTGELFF

abundance: NA
d_gene: NA
v_gene: TRBV7-2
j_gene: TRBJ2-1
CDR3nt: TGTGCCAGCAGCTTAGATCAGAATAAGCAGTTCTTC
CDR3aa: CASSLDQNKQFF

abundance: NA
d_gene: TRBD1
v_gene: TRBV7-9
j_gene: TRBJ1-2
CDR3nt: TGTGCCAGCAGCACGGGACAGGGATCTGGCTACACCTTC
CDR3aa: CASSTGQGSGYTF

abundance: NA
d_gene: TRBD1
v_gene: TRBV12-3/TRBV12-4
j_gene: TRBJ1-1
CDR3nt: TGTGCCAGCAGTTCGGGACAGCGGAAGAGGAACACTGAAGCTTTCTTT
CDR3aa: CASSSGQRKRNTEAFF